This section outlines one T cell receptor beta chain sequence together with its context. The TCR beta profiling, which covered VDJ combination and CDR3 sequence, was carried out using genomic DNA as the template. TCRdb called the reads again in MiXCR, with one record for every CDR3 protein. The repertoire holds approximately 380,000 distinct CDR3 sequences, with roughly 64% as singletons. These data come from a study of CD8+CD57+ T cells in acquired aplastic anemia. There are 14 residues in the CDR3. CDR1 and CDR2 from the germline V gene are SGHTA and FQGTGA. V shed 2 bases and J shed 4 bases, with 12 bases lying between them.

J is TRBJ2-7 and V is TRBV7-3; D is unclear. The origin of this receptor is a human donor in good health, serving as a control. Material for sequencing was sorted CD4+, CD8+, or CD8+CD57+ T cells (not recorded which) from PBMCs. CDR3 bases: TGTGCCAGCAGCTTAGGGCAGGTTGGGTACGAGCAGTACTTC. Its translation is CASSLGQVGYEQYF. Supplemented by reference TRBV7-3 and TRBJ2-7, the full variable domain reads GAGVSQTPSNKVTEKGKYVELRCDPISGHTALYWYRQSLGQGPEFLIYFQGTGAADDSGLPNDRFFAVRPEGSVSTLKIQRTERGDSAVYLCASSLGQVGYEQYFGPGTRLTVT.